This T cell receptor beta chain was recorded in a study of cytomegalovirus exposure and HLA in healthy donors. Study background: T cells numbering some 170 million yielded some 120 million unique TCR beta sequences in an earlier analysis. Study findings and constraints: Productive status was seen about 90% or about 30% of the time for most TCR beta V segments in an earlier analysis.

The PCR employed 60 Vbeta primers together with 13 Jbeta primers. Under the authors' procedure: There were 70 million to 95 million unique TCR beta chains by a later count, and approximately 11 million of them were shared. The table came from immunoSEQ multiplex PCR; TCRdb's copy has only in-frame clones and leaves some out. V, J and clone size are those of that table, while D and trimming were read from the DNA. The repertoire holds about 150,000 clones, with around 79% as singletons. The CDR3 length is 15 residues. Trimming took 6 bases from V and 4 from J, leaving 19 bases between them. Germline CDR1 is SGHTA and CDR2 is FQGNSA. Comment on this clone: The antigen remains unidentified.

Material: PBMCs. The chain carries TRBV7-2 and TRBJ2-7; a possible D gene is TRBD2 (6 bases). The sequence was collected from a human donor in good health. CDR3 coding DNA: TGTGCCAGCAGTCTTCTGCTGGGGGAGGTATACGAGCAGTACTTC. The encoded protein is CASSLLLGEVYEQYF.